Listed here is a single T cell receptor beta chain. The CDR3 covers 15 residues. Germline-derived CDR1 and CDR2 are SEHNR and FQNEAQ (reference sequence). Between the trimmed V and J ends, which lost 1 base and 4 bases, there was a span of 13 bases. Authors' processing steps: Using reference gene primer amplification, nucleated cell counts were estimated. Using immunoSEQ multiplex PCR, the repertoire was profiled, and TCRdb retains in-frame clones only, with some absent. The V and J calls and clone size come from that table; D and trimming were worked out from the DNA. The sample has about 160,000 clones, around 82% seen once. The data stem from a study of blood T cell repertoires in COVID-19. Study-level information: Both acute and convalescent COVID-19 samples were obtained from the United States, Italy and Spain. PBMCs, B-cell-depleted T cells, or T cells provided the cDNA or gDNA that made up the material.

The clonotype originates from a man aged 55 to 70 with active or convalescent COVID-19. The rearrangement joins TRBV7-9 to TRBJ2-5; a weak D match, TRBD2 (6 bases). Sequenced: peripheral blood. The CDR3, as DNA: TGTGCCAGCAGCTTAGTACTCCCGCGGGGAGAGACCCAGTACTTC. Amino acid sequence: CASSLVLPRGETQYF.